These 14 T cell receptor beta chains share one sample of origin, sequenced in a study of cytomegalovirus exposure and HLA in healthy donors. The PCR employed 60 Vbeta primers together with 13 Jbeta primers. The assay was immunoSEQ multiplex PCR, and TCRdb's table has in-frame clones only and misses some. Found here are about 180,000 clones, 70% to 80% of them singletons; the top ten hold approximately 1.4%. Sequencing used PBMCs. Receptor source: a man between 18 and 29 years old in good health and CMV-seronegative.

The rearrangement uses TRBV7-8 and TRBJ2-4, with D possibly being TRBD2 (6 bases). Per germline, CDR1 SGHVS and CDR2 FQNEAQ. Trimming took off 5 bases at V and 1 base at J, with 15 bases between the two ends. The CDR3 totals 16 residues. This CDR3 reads CASSPPGAGAKNIQYF. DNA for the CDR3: TGTGCCAGCAGCCCCCCTGGGGCGGGGGCCAAAAACATTCAGTACTTC.

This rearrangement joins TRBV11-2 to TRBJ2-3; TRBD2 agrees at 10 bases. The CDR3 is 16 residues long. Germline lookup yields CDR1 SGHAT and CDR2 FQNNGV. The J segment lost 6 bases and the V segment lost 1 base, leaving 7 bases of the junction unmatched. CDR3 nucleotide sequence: TGTGCCAGCAGCTTAGCGGCTAGCGGGAGTGTGGATACGCAGTATTTT. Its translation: CASSLAASGSVDTQYF.

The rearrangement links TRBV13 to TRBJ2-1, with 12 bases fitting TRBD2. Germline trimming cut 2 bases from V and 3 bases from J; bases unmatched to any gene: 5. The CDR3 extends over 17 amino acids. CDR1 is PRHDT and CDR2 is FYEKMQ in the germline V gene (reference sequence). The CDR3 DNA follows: TGTGCCAGCAGCTTATGGGCACTAGCGGGAGGCTACAATGAGCAGTTCTTC. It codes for CASSLWALAGGYNEQFF.

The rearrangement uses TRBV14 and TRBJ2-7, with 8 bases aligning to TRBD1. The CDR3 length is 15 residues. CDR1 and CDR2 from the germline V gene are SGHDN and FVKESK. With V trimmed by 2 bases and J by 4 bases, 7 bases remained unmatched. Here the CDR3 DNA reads TGTGCCAGCAGCCAACCCCGTAGGACAGGGTACGAGCAGTACTTC. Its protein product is CASSQPRRTGYEQYF.

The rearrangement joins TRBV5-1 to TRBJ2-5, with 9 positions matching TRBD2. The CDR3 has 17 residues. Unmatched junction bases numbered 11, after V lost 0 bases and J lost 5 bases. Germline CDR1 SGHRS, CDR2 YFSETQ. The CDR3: CASSLAVAGVSWETQYF. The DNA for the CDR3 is TGCGCCAGCAGCTTGGCGGTAGCGGGAGTGAGTTGGGAGACCCAGTACTTC.

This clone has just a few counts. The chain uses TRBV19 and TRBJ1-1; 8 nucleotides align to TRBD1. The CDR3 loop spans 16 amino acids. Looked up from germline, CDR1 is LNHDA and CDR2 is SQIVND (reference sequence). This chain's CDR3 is CATKDRAGGMNTEAFF. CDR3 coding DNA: TGTGCAACCAAGGACAGGGCGGGAGGGATGAACACTGAAGCTTTCTTT.

The CDR3 sequence: CASGGDASSGNTIYF. The CDR3, as DNA: TGCGCCAGCGGAGGGGACGCCAGCTCTGGAAACACCATATATTTT. The rearrangement links TRBV5-1 to TRBJ1-3; D might be TRBD1 (5 bases). The V gene lost 7 bases and the J gene lost 0 bases, with 14 bases spanning the gap. The germline gives CDR1 SGHRS, CDR2 YFSETQ. This CDR3 region has 15 residues.

CDR3: CASSSSPSGGREFF. As DNA, the CDR3 is TGTGCCAGCAGTTCCTCACCGTCGGGAGGGCGCGAGTTCTTC. The chain has TRBV6-5 and TRBJ2-1, with 8 bases that match TRBD2. Trimming took 4 bases from V and 14 from J; bases not matched to a gene: 13. The V gene's germline CDR1 is MNHEY and CDR2 SVGAGI. This CDR3 has 14 amino acids.

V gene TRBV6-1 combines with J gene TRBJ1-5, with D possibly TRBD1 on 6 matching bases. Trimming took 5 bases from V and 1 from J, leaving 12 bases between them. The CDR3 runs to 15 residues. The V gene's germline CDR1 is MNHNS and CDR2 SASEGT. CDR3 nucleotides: TGTGCCAGCAGTAACGACAGGTCCAGCAATCAGCCCCAGCATTTT. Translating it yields CASSNDRSSNQPQHF.

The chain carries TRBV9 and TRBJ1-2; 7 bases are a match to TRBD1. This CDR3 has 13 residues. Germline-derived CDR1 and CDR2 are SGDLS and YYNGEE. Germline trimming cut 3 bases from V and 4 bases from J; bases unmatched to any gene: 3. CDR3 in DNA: TGTGCCAGCAGCGCGACAGGGCCCTATGGCTACACCTTC. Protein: CASSATGPYGYTF. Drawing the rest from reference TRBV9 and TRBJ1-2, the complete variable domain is DSGVTQTPKHLITATGQRVTLRCSPRSGDLSVYWYQQSLDQGLQFLIQYYNGEERAKGNILERFSAQQFPDLHSELNLSSLELGDSALYFCASSATGPYGYTFGSGTRLTVV.

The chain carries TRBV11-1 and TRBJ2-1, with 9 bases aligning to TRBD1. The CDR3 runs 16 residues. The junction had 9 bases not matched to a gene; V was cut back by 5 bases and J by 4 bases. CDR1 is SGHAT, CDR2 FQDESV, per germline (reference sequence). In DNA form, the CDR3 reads TGTGCCAGCAGCCCACCCCGGGACAGGGCATACAATGAGCAGTTCTTC. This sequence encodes CASSPPRDRAYNEQFF. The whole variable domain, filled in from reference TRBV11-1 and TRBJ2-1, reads EAEVAQSPRYKITEKSQAVAFWCDPISGHATLYWYRQILGQGPELLVQFQDESVVDDSQLPKDRFSAERLKGVDSTLKIQPAELGDSAMYLCASSPPRDRAYNEQFFGPGTRLTVL.

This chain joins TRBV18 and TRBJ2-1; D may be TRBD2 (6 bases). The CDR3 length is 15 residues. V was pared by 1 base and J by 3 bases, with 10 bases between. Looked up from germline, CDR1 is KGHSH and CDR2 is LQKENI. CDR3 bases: TGTGCCAGCTCACCACAGGGCGGGGACTACAATGAGCAGTTCTTC. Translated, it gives CASSPQGGDYNEQFF.

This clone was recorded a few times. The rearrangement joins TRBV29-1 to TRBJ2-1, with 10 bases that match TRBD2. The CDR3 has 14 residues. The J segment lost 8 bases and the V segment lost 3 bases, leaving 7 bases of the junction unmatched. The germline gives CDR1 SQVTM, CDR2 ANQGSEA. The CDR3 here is CSVDRRTSGYEQFF. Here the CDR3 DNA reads TGCAGCGTTGACCGGAGGACTAGCGGCTATGAGCAGTTCTTC.

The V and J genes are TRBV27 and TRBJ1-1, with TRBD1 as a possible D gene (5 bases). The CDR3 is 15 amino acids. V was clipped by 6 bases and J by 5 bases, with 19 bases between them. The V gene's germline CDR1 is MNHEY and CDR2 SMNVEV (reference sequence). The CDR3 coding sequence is TGTGCCAGCAGGGGGCTGGGTAAGGGGCGAACTGAAGCTTTCTTT. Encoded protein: CASRGLGKGRTEAFF.